This T cell receptor beta chain was recovered during a study of cytomegalovirus exposure and HLA in healthy donors. Overall study context: Of roughly 400 genotyped donors, about 80% grouped in the Caucasian-associated ancestry cluster.

Study-level results: The authors listed around 150 TCR beta chains as cytomegalovirus-associated. Per a prior analysis, the majority of TCR beta V segments were productive roughly 87% or roughly 30% of the time.

On this clone: Its target is not known.

Healthy people donating bone marrow made up the donors. V was clipped by 2 bases and J by 4 bases, with 9 bases between them. Germline lookup yields CDR1 SGHTA and CDR2 FQGNSA. This CDR3 contains 14 residues. The study ran its PCR with 60 Vbeta and 13 Jbeta primers. The method was immunoSEQ multiplex PCR; TCRdb's version includes in-frame clones alone and lacks a portion of them. Its listing shows 65,000 to 85,000 clones. The sample taken for sequencing was PBMCs. This receptor was taken from a female donor in good health and CMV-seropositive. The genes are TRBV7-2 and TRBJ1-3; possible D gene TRBD1, 5 bases. The DNA of the CDR3 is TGTGCCAGCAGCTTATCGACAGTCGGAAACACCATATATTTT. Its protein is CASSLSTVGNTIYF.